These T cell receptor beta chains were read from a single sample in a study of CD8 T cells in ankylosing spondylitis. Each CDR3 protein is one row after TCRdb ran MiXCR on the 5' RACE reads. The sample includes a few hundred thousand distinct CDR3 sequences, 20% to 25% of them seen just once. The sequencing sample was made of blood, either unsorted or a sorted T cell fraction (not recorded which). These receptors were taken from a male donor with ankylosing spondylitis or in good health (not recorded which). Both conserved end residues are part of each CDR3. Fields, in order: J gene, V gene, clone size, D gene, CDR3 DNA, CDR3 protein. D genes are given only for firm matches. Clone size is given for some rows only: seen once, a few or many times, or a class if the clone is expanded.

J: TRBJ1-4
V: TRBV4-1
size: few
D: NA
DNA: TGCGCCAGCAGCCACGAGGGCGGGGTGTGGGAAAAACTGTTTTTT
CDR3: CASSHEGGVWEKLFF

J: TRBJ2-1
V: TRBV27
size: NA
D: TRBD2
DNA: TGTGCCAGCAGCCTCCGGGGTAGCGGGGGCAATGAGCAGTTCTTC
CDR3: CASSLRGSGGNEQFF

J: TRBJ2-7
V: TRBV7-9
size: NA
D: TRBD2
DNA: TGTGCCAGCAGCTTATCTAGCGGGGTCCTCGAGCAGTACTTC
CDR3: CASSLSSGVLEQYF

J: TRBJ1-4
V: TRBV20-1
size: NA
D: TRBD1
DNA: TGCAGTGCTAGAGACCCGGGACAGGGAAATGAAAAACTGTTTTTT
CDR3: CSARDPGQGNEKLFF

J: TRBJ2-7
V: TRBV5-6
size: NA
D: NA
DNA: TGTGCCAGCAGTTCCCGGCTCCTCTGCTACGAGCAGTACTTC
CDR3: CASSSRLLCYEQYF

J: TRBJ2-5
V: TRBV29-1
size: NA
D: TRBD2
DNA: TGCAGCGTTGAAGATCCTATTGGGGGGGGGGAGACCCAGTACTTC
CDR3: CSVEDPIGGGETQYF

J: TRBJ1-1
V: TRBV9
size: NA
D: NA
DNA: TGTGCCAGCAGCGTAGCAGGACGGGACACTGAAGCTTTCTTT
CDR3: CASSVAGRDTEAFF

J: TRBJ2-2
V: TRBV4-1
size: few
D: TRBD2
DNA: TGCGCCAGCAGCCAGGTAGCGGGGGGTTCAACCGGGGAGCTGTTTTTT
CDR3: CASSQVAGGSTGELFF

J: TRBJ2-2
V: TRBV4-1
size: NA
D: NA
DNA: TGCGCCAGCAGCCAAGTTCAGCCACGAACGAACACCGGGGAGCTGTTTTTT
CDR3: CASSQVQPRTNTGELFF

J: TRBJ1-6
V: TRBV20-1
size: NA
D: NA
DNA: TGCAGTGCATATAAGTTAGGAGAGGATTCACCCCTCCACTTT
CDR3: CSAYKLGEDSPLHF

J: TRBJ2-3
V: TRBV7-9
size: NA
D: TRBD2
DNA: TGTGCCAGCAGCCAAAGGACTAGCGGTGCAGATACGCAGTATTTT
CDR3: CASSQRTSGADTQYF

J: TRBJ1-5
V: TRBV24-1
size: NA
D: TRBD1
DNA: TGTGCCACCAGTGACCAGGGGGGCAATCAGCCCCAGCATTTT
CDR3: CATSDQGGNQPQHF

J: TRBJ2-4
V: TRBV4-1
size: NA
D: TRBD2
DNA: TGCGCCAGCAGCCAAGCTGCGGGGGGCTTGAACATTCAGTACTTC
CDR3: CASSQAAGGLNIQYF

J: TRBJ2-1
V: TRBV9
size: few
D: TRBD2
DNA: TGTGCCAGCAGCGTCTCCGGGGGGGCAGGCAATGAGCAGTTCTTC
CDR3: CASSVSGGAGNEQFF

J: TRBJ1-1
V: TRBV12-3/TRBV12-4
size: few
D: NA
DNA: TGTGCCAGCGAAGGGCCCAGGACCGAAGCTTTCTTT
CDR3: CASEGPRTEAFF

J: TRBJ1-2
V: TRBV7-9
size: NA
D: TRBD1
DNA: TGTGCCAGCAGCTACTCGACAGGGGGCGCCTATGGCTACACCTTC
CDR3: CASSYSTGGAYGYTF

J: TRBJ2-2
V: TRBV5-6
size: few
D: NA
DNA: TGTGCCAGCAGCTTGGCTCAGAGCACCGGGGAGCTGTTTTTT
CDR3: CASSLAQSTGELFF

J: TRBJ2-1
V: TRBV2
size: NA
D: TRBD2
DNA: TGTGCCAGCAGCTTTAGGCGGGGGGGGAGCTCCTACAATGAGCAGTTCTTC
CDR3: CASSFRRGGSSYNEQFF

J: TRBJ2-1
V: TRBV7-9
size: NA
D: NA
DNA: TGTGCCAGCAGCGCTAGCGACGGTGAGCAGTTCTTC
CDR3: CASSASDGEQFF

J: TRBJ2-7
V: TRBV7-8
size: few
D: TRBD1
DNA: TGTGCCAGCAGCTTAACAAGGGGGCGGGTAAGAGAGCAGTACTTC
CDR3: CASSLTRGRVREQYF

J: TRBJ2-3
V: TRBV7-9
size: few
D: NA
DNA: TGTGCCAGCAGCTCGAGGGACCCGACTAGCACAGATACGCAGTATTTT
CDR3: CASSSRDPTSTDTQYF